These 31 T cell receptor beta chains were all obtained from the same sample, sequenced in a study of T cells in women clearing cervical HPV infection. Repertoires were generated with immunoSEQ multiplex PCR, while TCRdb's copy carries only in-frame clones and drops some. The listing contains tens of thousands of clones. The sequenced sample consisted of blood buffy coat. The receptors were gathered from a woman between 18 and 70 years old with a cervical HPV16 infection that either progressed to CIN3+ or cleared (not recorded which).

About this clone itself: With the read ending 3 residues before the CDR3 end, the germline J gene is used to fill in that end. The rearrangement joins TRBV7-3 to TRBJ2-7; TRBD1 agrees at 10 bases. Germline assignment: CDR1 SGHTA and CDR2 FQGTGA. The CDR3 loop spans 15 amino acids. The ends lost 5 bases at V and 0 bases at J; junction bases unmatched: 4. The covered CDR3 bases are TGTGCCAGCAGCAGGGGGACAGGGGACTCCTACGAG. It specifies CASSRGTGDSYE. The entire CDR3 reads CASSRGTGDSYEQYF.

As to this clone: Read data end 3 residues before the CDR3 end; the end is taken from the germline J gene. J is TRBJ1-1 and V is TRBV20-1; 7 bases agree with TRBD1. CDR3 size: 16 residues. In germline, CDR1 is DFQATT, CDR2 SNEGSKA (reference sequence). The ends lost 0 bases at V and 4 bases at J; junction bases unmatched: 11. The CDR3 DNA, read in part, is TGCAGTGCTAGAGACCCCAGGACAGGTCGGGGCACTGAA. Translation: CSARDPRTGRGTE. The whole CDR3 is CSARDPRTGRGTEAFF.

With respect to this clone: Sequencing ends 3 residues short of the CDR3 end; the germline J gene provides the rest. J is TRBJ2-7 and V is TRBV7-2; D is possibly TRBD1 (5 bases). V gave up 5 bases and J gave up 2 bases, with 16 bases separating them. The germline CDR1 and CDR2 sequences are SGHTA and FQGNSA. This CDR3 spans 15 amino acids. CDR3 protein: CASSPDRSSPYEQYF. The CDR3 bases that were read are TGTGCCAGCAGCCCCGACAGATCTTCCCCCTACGAG.

Regarding this clone: The sequenced fragment ends 3 residues before the CDR3 boundary, so the rest is inferred from the germline J gene. The chain uses TRBV10-3 and TRBJ2-3, with TRBD2 matching 9 bases. This CDR3 comprises 16 residues. CDR1 is ENHRY and CDR2 is SYGVKD in the germline V gene. CDR3 sequence reads: CAISEPGLASGETQYF. Partial CDR3 DNA: TGTGCCATCAGTGAGCCGGGACTAGCCTCAGGAGAGACG.

Worth noting for this clone: Read coverage stops 3 residues before the CDR3 terminus; the germline J gene supplies the remainder. This chain uses TRBV7-3 with TRBJ2-7; D is possibly TRBD2 (6 bases). This CDR3 has 15 amino acids. Germline V gene data show CDR1 as SGHTA and CDR2 as FQGTGA. Trimming left V 1 base short and J 0 bases short, with 10 bases between. The CDR3 is CASSLRGDFSYEQYF. The part of the CDR3 DNA that was read is TGTGCCAGCAGCTTAAGAGGGGACTTCTCCTACGAG.

In regard to this clone: The read ends 3 residues before the CDR3 terminus; that terminus is restored from the germline J gene. The rearrangement links TRBV19 to TRBJ2-2, with TRBD1 matching 9 bases. The CDR3 has 17 residues. The germline gives CDR1 LNHDA, CDR2 SQIVND (reference sequence). Partial CDR3 DNA: TGTGCCAGTAGGATTGGGACAGGGAGGGTAGAGGCCAACGTG. This gives the protein CASRIGTGRVEANV. The whole CDR3 reads CASRIGTGRVEANVLFF.

This clone ranks as medium-sized in terms of frequency. Read data end 3 residues before the CDR3 end; the end is taken from the germline J gene. The gene calls are TRBV19 and TRBJ2-3; TRBD2 might be the D (6 bases). The V end was cut by 6 bases, the J end by 1 base, with 11 bases between. This CDR3 contains 14 residues. CDR1 and CDR2 from the germline V gene are LNHDA and SQIVND (reference sequence). CDR3 loop: CASRATGGTDTQYF. CDR3 DNA (partial): TGTGCCAGTAGAGCCACGGGGGGCACAGATACG.

Concerning this clone: The CDR3 end is not reached by the read, which stops 3 residues before it; the germline J gene fills it in. This rearrangement joins TRBV18 to TRBJ1-2; 9 positions match TRBD1. The CDR3 spans 14 residues. Germline assignment: CDR1 KGHSH and CDR2 LQKENI. V lost 4 bases to trimming and J lost 7 bases; unmatched junction nucleotides: 7. The CDR3 sequence: CASSLRQGEAGYTF. CDR3 DNA (partial): TGTGCCAGCTCACTCAGACAGGGGGAAGCTGGC.

Worth noting for this clone: The read gets to within 3 residues of the CDR3 end, and the germline J gene fills in the rest. This chain uses TRBV5-4 with TRBJ2-1; 8 nucleotides align to TRBD2. This CDR3 is 14 amino acids long. Looked up from germline, CDR1 is SGHNT and CDR2 is YYREEE (reference sequence). V dropped 3 bases and J dropped 6; count of bases not matched to a gene: 5. The sequenced CDR3 bases are TGTGCCAGCAGCTCGGGAGGGACTCTCAATGAG. Protein product: CASSSGGTLNE. The full CDR3 reads CASSSGGTLNEQFF.

As regards this clone: The CDR3 goes on 3 residues after the read ends, and that part is filled in from the germline J gene. This chain links TRBV18 with TRBJ1-2, with TRBD1 as a possible D gene (6 bases). Per germline, CDR1 KGHSH and CDR2 LQKENI. The CDR3 sequence is 12 residues long. Partial CDR3 DNA: TGTGCCAGCTCAATCAGAGGGGGTGAC. This gives the protein CASSIRGGD. The whole CDR3 reads CASSIRGGDYTF.

For this clone: The CDR3 end falls 3 residues outside the read, so it is completed with the germline J gene. The chain couples TRBV5-1 to TRBJ2-1; TRBD2 matches at 7 bases. Trimming took 0 bases from V and 7 from J; bases not matched to a gene: 4. The germline gives CDR1 SGHRS, CDR2 YFSETQ. The CDR3 totals 14 residues. The part of the CDR3 DNA that was read is TGCGCCAGCAGCTTGGCACTAGCGTTGAATGAG. It encodes CASSLALALNE. The complete CDR3 protein is CASSLALALNEQFF.

Comments on this clone: The CDR3 is cut off 3 residues early in the read; its end comes from the germline J gene. The rearrangement links TRBV2 to TRBJ2-1; a weak D match, TRBD1 (5 bases). CDR3 length: 12 residues. The germline gives CDR1 SNHLY, CDR2 FYNNEI. The ends were cut back, 6 bases at V and 6 bases at J, with 9 bases in the middle. The CDR3 sequence is CASSDDSNEQFF. Incomplete CDR3 DNA: TGTGCCAGCAGCGACGACAGCAATGAG. Full variable domain (rest looked up from reference TRBV2 and TRBJ2-1): EPEVTQTPSHQVTQMGQEVILRCVPISNHLYFYWYRQILGQKVEFLVSFYNNEISEKSEIFDDQFSVERPDGSNFTLKIRSTKLEDSAMYFCASSDDSNEQFFGPGTRLTVL.

As concerns this clone: The DNA ends 3 residues before the CDR3 does, and the rest of the CDR3 is filled in from the germline J gene. The chain couples TRBV5-1 to TRBJ1-2; D not resolved. The CDR3 loop spans 13 amino acids. V was cut by 4 bases and J by 6 bases, with 13 bases left in between. The germline V gene encodes CDR1 SGHRS and CDR2 YFSETQ. The CDR3 sequence: CASSLPSMDGYTF. Incomplete CDR3 DNA: TGCGCCAGCAGCCTACCATCCATGGATGGC.

The CDR3 reads CSAAQRGPQETQYF. The CDR3 DNA, read in part, is TGCAGTGCCGCGCAGCGGGGGCCCCAAGAGACC. The V call is TRBV20-1, the J call TRBJ2-5; the match to TRBD2 covers 8 bases. The CDR3 is cut off 3 residues early in the read; its end comes from the germline J gene. This CDR3 has 14 amino acids. The trim removed 6 bases at V and 1 base at J, leaving 7 bases unmatched. CDR1 DFQATT and CDR2 SNEGSKA come from the germline V gene (reference sequence).

The CDR3 reads CASSPRRASYETQYF. Partial CDR3 DNA: TGTGCCAGTAGCCCCCGGAGGGCTAGCTATGAGACG. The chain employs TRBV19 and TRBJ2-3; D might be TRBD2 (6 bases). Sequencing ends 3 residues short of the CDR3 end; the germline J gene provides the rest. This CDR3 is built from 15 residues. CDR1 and CDR2 (germline): LNHDA, SQIVND (reference sequence).

On this clone: The CDR3 extends 3 residues past the end of the read, so its final part is completed from the germline J gene. The V and J genes are TRBV30 and TRBJ2-2; TRBD2 might be the D (5 bases). Germline V CDR1 and CDR2: GTSNPN, SVGIG (reference sequence). The CDR3 runs to 13 residues. The CDR3 sequence: CAWTPAGPEKLFF. The CDR3 DNA, read in part, is TGTGCCTGGACGCCGGCGGGTCCCGAAAAG.

Concerning this clone itself: The CDR3 extends 3 residues past the end of the read, so its final part is completed from the germline J gene. This chain joins TRBV5-4 and TRBJ1-2; D gene ambiguous. The CDR3 consists of 15 residues. Deletions cut 4 bases from V and 0 bases from J, with 13 bases between. CDR1 is SGHNT and CDR2 is YYREEE in the germline V gene (reference sequence). The CDR3 loop is CASSRGTDSNYGYTF. CDR3 bases read: TGTGCCAGCAGCCGAGGCACAGATTCTAACTATGGC. Together with reference TRBV5-4 and TRBJ1-2, the CDR3 gives the full variable domain: ETGVTQSPTHLIKTRGQQVTLRCSSQSGHNTVSWYQQALGQGPQFIFQYYREEENGRGNFPPRFSGLQFPNYSSELNVNALELDDSALYLCASSRGTDSNYGYTFGSGTRLTVV.

With regard to this clone: The read falls 3 residues short of the CDR3 end, and the missing part is taken from the germline J gene. This chain links TRBV5-1 with TRBJ1-6; D not certain. V was trimmed by 5 bases and J by 4 bases, leaving 10 bases between them. The V gene's germline CDR1 is SGHRS and CDR2 YFSETQ. This CDR3 contains 14 residues. Here the CDR3 reads CASRGTDYNSPLHF. The CDR3 DNA, read in part, is TGCGCCAGCAGGGGCACAGATTATAATTCACCC.

Remarks on this clone: The read is 3 residues too short to cover the CDR3 end, so that end is filled in from the germline J gene. This chain links TRBV2 with TRBJ1-2; TRBD1 matches at 9 bases. V trimming: 3 bases; J trimming: 4 bases; junction bases outside the gene matches: 6. The length of the CDR3 is 15 residues. Per the germline V gene, CDR1 is SNHLY and CDR2 is FYNNEI. Here the CDR3 reads CASSDITGGSYGYTF. The CDR3 bases that were read are TGTGCCAGCAGTGACATTACAGGGGGCAGCTATGGC.

The CDR3 DNA, read in part, is TGTGCCAGTAGTCCCTCTACCCCACTTAATGAC. Amino acids: CASSPSTPLND. The whole CDR3 protein is CASSPSTPLNDYTF. V usage is TRBV19 and J usage is TRBJ1-2; D ambiguous. The observed sequence ends 3 residues before the CDR3 terminus, with the missing tail filled in from the germline J gene. The CDR3 is made up of 14 amino acids. Germline V CDR1 and CDR2: LNHDA, SQIVND (reference sequence).

Note on this clone: The CDR3 is cut off 3 residues early in the read; its end comes from the germline J gene. The V and J genes are TRBV5-1 and TRBJ2-7, with 11 bases fitting TRBD2. The ends lost 0 bases at V and 2 bases at J; junction bases unmatched: 4. From germline, CDR1 is SGHRS and CDR2 YFSETQ. The CDR3 has 16 residues. CDR3 sequence reads: CASSLVSGGATYEQYF. Partial CDR3 DNA: TGCGCCAGCAGCTTGGTTAGCGGGGGGGCCACCTACGAG.

As to this clone: The read terminates 3 residues before the CDR3 end, so the remaining end is supplied by the germline J gene. The rearrangement links TRBV2 to TRBJ1-5; a possible D gene is TRBD1 (6 bases). V lost 4 bases to trimming and J lost 2 bases, with 12 bases between them. CDR3 length: 15 residues. The germline V gene encodes CDR1 SNHLY and CDR2 FYNNEI. This chain's CDR3 is CASSGGRGGNQPQHF. The CDR3 bases that were read are TGTGCCAGCAGTGGTGGCAGGGGCGGCAATCAGCCC.

For this clone: The read falls 3 residues short of the CDR3 end, and the missing part is taken from the germline J gene. The rearrangement joins TRBV18 to TRBJ1-2; D possibly corresponds to TRBD1 (6 bases). This CDR3 spans 15 amino acids. Germline CDR1 KGHSH, CDR2 LQKENI. The CDR3 sequence: CASSPSGGANNDYTF. Incomplete CDR3 DNA: TGTGCCAGCTCGCCTAGCGGGGGGGCCAACAATGAC.

Of note for this clone: Read sequence stops 3 residues before the CDR3 end, and the germline J gene provides the missing end. The V call is TRBV20-1, the J call TRBJ1-1; 11 nucleotides agree with TRBD1. In germline, CDR1 is DFQATT, CDR2 SNEGSKA (reference sequence). V lost 7 bases and J lost 1; bases outside the gene matches: 2. The CDR3 is 13 amino acids. The chain's CDR3 is CSVGQGANTEAFF. The CDR3 DNA, read in part, is TGCAGTGTTGGACAGGGGGCGAACACTGAA.

Concerning this clone itself: Sequencing ends 3 residues short of the CDR3 end; the germline J gene provides the rest. This chain connects TRBV18 to TRBJ1-2; the D gene is possibly TRBD1 (5 bases). Germline V gene data show CDR1 as KGHSH and CDR2 as LQKENI. The V and J ends lost 6 bases and 1 base respectively, with 15 bases between them. CDR3 length equals 15 residues. Incomplete CDR3 DNA: TGTGCCAGCTCCCTCTCGGCAGGGCTTAACTATGGC. Translated, it gives CASSLSAGLNYG. The full-length CDR3 reads as CASSLSAGLNYGYTF.

Comments on this clone: Coverage ceases 3 residues before the CDR3 finishes, and the germline J gene fills in the end. The rearrangement links TRBV6-2 or TRBV6-3 to TRBJ2-7; maybe TRBD1 (5 bases). The germline V gene encodes CDR1 MNHEY and CDR2 SVGEGT. Trimming took 6 bases from V and 1 from J, leaving 19 bases between them. The CDR3 runs 16 residues. Incomplete CDR3 DNA: TGTGCCAGCAGGCGCGACAGCGATTATTTTTCCTACGAG. Translation gives CASRRDSDYFSYE. In full, the CDR3 is CASRRDSDYFSYEQYF.

The CDR3 bases that were read are TGCGCCAGCAGTCAGGGGGCTCAA. Encoded protein: CASSQGAQ. The full-length CDR3 reads as CASSQGAQAFF. The rearrangement joins TRBV23-1 to TRBJ1-1; TRBD1 is a possible D gene (6 bases). From the germline J gene comes the end of the CDR3, since the read stops 3 residues before it. TRBV23-1 counts as an open reading frame of uncertain function. CDR3 length: 11 residues.

Notes on this clone: The CDR3 end lies 3 residues beyond the end of the read and is filled in from the germline J gene. The chain employs TRBV5-4 and TRBJ1-1; the D gene is possibly TRBD1 (6 bases). The CDR3 is 16 amino acids. CDR1 SGHNT and CDR2 YYREEE come from the germline V gene (reference sequence). V was trimmed by 0 bases and J by 3 bases, leaving 15 bases between them. Partial CDR3 DNA: TGTGCCAGCAGCTTGGGAGGGGGGACTACCTACACTGAA. It codes for CASSLGGGTTYTE. The whole CDR3 is CASSLGGGTTYTEAFF.

With regard to this clone: The read ends 3 residues early relative to the CDR3; the germline J gene fills the gap. The V gene is TRBV19, the J gene TRBJ2-3; 12 bases align to TRBD2. This CDR3 spans 16 amino acids. CDR1 and CDR2 from the germline V gene are LNHDA and SQIVND (reference sequence). Germline trimming cut 3 bases from V and 6 bases from J; bases unmatched to any gene: 7. The CDR3 loop is CASSMTSGGEVDTQYF. CDR3 DNA (partial): TGTGCCAGTAGTATGACTAGCGGGGGCGAGGTGGATACG.

Concerning this clone itself: Coverage ceases 3 residues before the CDR3 finishes, and the germline J gene fills in the end. The rearrangement uses TRBV14 and TRBJ1-2; D possibly corresponds to TRBD1 (6 bases). V dropped 1 base and J dropped 0 bases, with 9 bases sitting between them. This CDR3 region has 15 residues. Germline CDR1 reads SGHDN; CDR2 reads FVKESK. The CDR3 bases that were read are TGTGCCAGCAGCCAAGTAGGGGGAGCTAACTATGGC. Its translation is CASSQVGGANYG. The entire CDR3 is CASSQVGGANYGYTF.

With respect to this clone: The missing CDR3 end, 3 residues past where the read stops, is filled in from the germline J gene. The chain uses TRBV29-1 and TRBJ2-7, with 8 bases that match TRBD1. There are 12 residues in the CDR3. Losses at the gene ends were 4 bases for V and 6 bases for J; bases not matched to a gene: 5. From germline, CDR1 is SQVTM and CDR2 ANQGSEA. The DNA read from the CDR3 is TGCAGCGTTGGGACAGGGAGGTCCGAG. Its protein product is CSVGTGRSE. The complete CDR3 reads CSVGTGRSEQYF.